This T cell receptor beta chain was sequenced in a study of blood T cell repertoires in COVID-19. Study at large: Researchers got acute and convalescent COVID-19 samples from the United States, Italy and Spain.

With respect to this clone: The sample contains more than one DNA sequence encoding this CDR3.

The assay was immunoSEQ multiplex PCR, and TCRdb's table has in-frame clones only and misses some. The repertoire includes about 200,000 clones, approximately 88% of them detected once, and 25% to 35% sits in the top ten. In germline, CDR1 is SNHLY, CDR2 FYNNEI. J lost 2 bases, V lost 2 bases, and 2 bases had no gene match. The CDR3 loop spans 14 amino acids. The sample consisted of peripheral blood. The chain combines TRBV2 with TRBJ1-2, with TRBD1 identical over 7 bases. This receptor was obtained from a man between 35 and 55 years old with acute or convalescent COVID-19. Here the CDR3 reads CASSERGPNYGYTF. CDR3 DNA: TGTGCCAGCAGTGAAAGGGGGCCAAACTATGGCTACACCTTC.